This TCR beta chain is from a study of response to subunit inactivated influenza vaccine. TCRdb independently ran MiXCR on the RT-PCR reads; one entry per CDR3 protein. The profile shows around 150,000 distinct CDR3 sequences, about a tenth of them singletons. Germline loops: CDR1 LGHDT, CDR2 YNNKEL (reference sequence). V lost 4 bases, J lost 5 bases, and 11 bases lay in between. The CDR3 has 13 amino acids. This clonotype was observed many times. Its specificity is unknown. Study conclusions and caveats: The authors put forward the suggestion that each seasonal influenza vaccination may bring in only a limited number of new T cells.

The J gene is TRBJ2-5, the V gene TRBV3-1, with D hard to call. This TCR came from a man aged 45 to 65 who received an inactivated influenza vaccine. Sample: non-naive T cells sorted from PBMCs, taken roughly 47 days after vaccination. CDR3 nucleotides: TGTGCCAGCAGCCGACCCTCCGTTGAGACCCAGTACTTC. Translating gives CASSRPSVETQYF.